The 3 T cell receptor beta chains below come from one sample, sequenced in a study of OX40 agonist ivuxolimab in advanced cancers. The assay was immunoSEQ multiplex PCR, and TCRdb's table has in-frame clones only and misses some. The table lists around 72,000 clones, roughly 90% of them singletons. This specimen consisted of CD4+ or CD8+ T cells sorted from blood, obtained in a trial of the OX40 agonist ivuxolimab. The receptors originated from an adult with an advanced solid tumor such as melanoma, head and neck, liver or kidney cancer.

This rearrangement joins TRBV10-3 to TRBJ1-1, with no clear D. This CDR3 spans 14 amino acids. Per the germline V gene, CDR1 is ENHRY and CDR2 is SYGVKD. V lost 0 bases to trimming and J lost 4 bases, with 9 bases between them. This chain's CDR3 is CAISESGRGTEAFF. The CDR3, as DNA: TGTGCCATCAGTGAGTCGGGGAGAGGCACTGAAGCTTTCTTT.

J is TRBJ1-3 and V is TRBV18; unclear D gene. CDR3 length equals 16 residues. Trimming left V 3 bases short and J 2 bases short, with 14 bases between. Germline loops: CDR1 KGHSH, CDR2 LQKENI. The CDR3 nucleotides are TGTGCCAGCTCACCGTTCGACGGTGGCCCTGGAAACACCATATATTTT. As protein: CASSPFDGGPGNTIYF.

The chain couples TRBV29-1 to TRBJ2-7; D unclear. The CDR3 covers 13 residues. The V gene lost 6 bases and the J gene lost 5 bases, with 17 bases spanning the gap. Germline CDR1 and CDR2: SQVTM and ANQGSEA. DNA of the CDR3: TGCAGCGTCCCCAACACCGAGGAGAACGAGCAGTACTTC. Protein sequence: CSVPNTEENEQYF.